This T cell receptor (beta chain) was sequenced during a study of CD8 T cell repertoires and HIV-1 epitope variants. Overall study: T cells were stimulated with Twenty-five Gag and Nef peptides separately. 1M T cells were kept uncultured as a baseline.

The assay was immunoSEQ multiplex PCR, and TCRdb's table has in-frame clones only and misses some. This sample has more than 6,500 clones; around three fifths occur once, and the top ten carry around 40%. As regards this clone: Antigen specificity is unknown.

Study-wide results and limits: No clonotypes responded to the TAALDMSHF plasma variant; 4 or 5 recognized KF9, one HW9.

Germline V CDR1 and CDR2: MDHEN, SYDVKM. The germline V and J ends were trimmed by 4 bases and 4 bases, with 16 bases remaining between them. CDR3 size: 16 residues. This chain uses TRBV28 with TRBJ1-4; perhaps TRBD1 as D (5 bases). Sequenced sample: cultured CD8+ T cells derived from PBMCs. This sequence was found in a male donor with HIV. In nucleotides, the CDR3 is TGTGCCAGCAGTTCACCGGGACTGGGGGTTAATGAAAAACTGTTTTTT. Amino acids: CASSSPGLGVNEKLFF.